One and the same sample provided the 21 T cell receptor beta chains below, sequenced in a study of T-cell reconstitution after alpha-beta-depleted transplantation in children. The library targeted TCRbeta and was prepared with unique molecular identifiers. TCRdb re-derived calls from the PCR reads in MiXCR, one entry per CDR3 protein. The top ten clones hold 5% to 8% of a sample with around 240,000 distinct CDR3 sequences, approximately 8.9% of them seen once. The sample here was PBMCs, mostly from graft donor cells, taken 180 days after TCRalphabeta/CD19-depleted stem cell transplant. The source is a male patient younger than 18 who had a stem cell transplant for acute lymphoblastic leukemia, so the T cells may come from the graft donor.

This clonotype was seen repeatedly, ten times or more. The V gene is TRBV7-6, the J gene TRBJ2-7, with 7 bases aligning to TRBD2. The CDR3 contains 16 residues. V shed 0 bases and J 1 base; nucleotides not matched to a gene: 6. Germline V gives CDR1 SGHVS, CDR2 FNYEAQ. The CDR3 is CASSLARQGGSYEQYF. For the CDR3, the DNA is TGTGCCAGCAGCTTAGCTCGCCAGGGAGGGTCCTACGAGCAGTACTTC.

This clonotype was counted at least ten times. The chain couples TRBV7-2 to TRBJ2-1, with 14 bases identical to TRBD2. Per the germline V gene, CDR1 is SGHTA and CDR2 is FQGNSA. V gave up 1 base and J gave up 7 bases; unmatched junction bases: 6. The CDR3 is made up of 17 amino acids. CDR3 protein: CASSLVTSGGARNEQFF. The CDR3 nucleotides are TGTGCCAGCAGCTTAGTGACTAGCGGGGGGGCGAGGAATGAGCAGTTCTTC. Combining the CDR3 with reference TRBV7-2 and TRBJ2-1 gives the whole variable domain GAGVSQSPSNKVTEKGKDVELRCDPISGHTALYWYRQSLGQGLEFLIYFQGNSAPDKSGLPSDRFSAERTGGSVSTLTIQRTQQEDSAVYLCASSLVTSGGARNEQFFGPGTRLTVL.

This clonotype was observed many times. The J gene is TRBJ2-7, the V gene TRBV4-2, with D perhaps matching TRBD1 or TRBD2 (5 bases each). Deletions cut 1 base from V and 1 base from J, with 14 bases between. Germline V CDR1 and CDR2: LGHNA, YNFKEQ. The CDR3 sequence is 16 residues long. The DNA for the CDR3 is TGTGCCAGCAGCCAAGGTTGGGACGGCAAGTCCTACGAGCAGTACTTC. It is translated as CASSQGWDGKSYEQYF.

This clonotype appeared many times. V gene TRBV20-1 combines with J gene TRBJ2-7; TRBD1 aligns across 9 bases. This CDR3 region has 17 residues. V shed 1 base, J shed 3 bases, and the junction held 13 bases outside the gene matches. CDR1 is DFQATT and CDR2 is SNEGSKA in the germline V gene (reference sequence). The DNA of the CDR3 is TGCAGTGCTAGAGCCAGACAGGGGGGGACTACCGGCTACGAGCAGTACTTC. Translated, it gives CSARARQGGTTGYEQYF.

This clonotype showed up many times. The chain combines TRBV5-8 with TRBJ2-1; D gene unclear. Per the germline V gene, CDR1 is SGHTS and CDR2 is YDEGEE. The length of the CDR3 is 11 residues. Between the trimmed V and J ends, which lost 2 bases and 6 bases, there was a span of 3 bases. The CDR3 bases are TGTGCCAGCAGCTTTCCCAATGAGCAGTTCTTC. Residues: CASSFPNEQFF.

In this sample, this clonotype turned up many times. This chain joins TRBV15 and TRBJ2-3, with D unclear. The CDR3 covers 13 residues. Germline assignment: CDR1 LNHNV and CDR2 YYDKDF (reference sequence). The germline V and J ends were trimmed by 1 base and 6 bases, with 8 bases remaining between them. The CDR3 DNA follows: TGTGCCACCAGCAGAGTGGGCGACGATACGCAGTATTTT. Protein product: CATSRVGDDTQYF.

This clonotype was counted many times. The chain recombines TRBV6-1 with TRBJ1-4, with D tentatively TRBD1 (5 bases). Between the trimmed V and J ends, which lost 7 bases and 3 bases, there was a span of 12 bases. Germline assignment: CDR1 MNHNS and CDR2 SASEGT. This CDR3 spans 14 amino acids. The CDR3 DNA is TGTGCCAGCAAAGGGGCAGGGCCTAATGAAAAACTGTTTTTT. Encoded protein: CASKGAGPNEKLFF.

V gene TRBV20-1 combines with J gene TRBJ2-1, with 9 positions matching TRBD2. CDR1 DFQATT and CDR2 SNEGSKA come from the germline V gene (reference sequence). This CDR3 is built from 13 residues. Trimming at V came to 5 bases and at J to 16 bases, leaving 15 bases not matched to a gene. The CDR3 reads CSAPHFSGGPTFF. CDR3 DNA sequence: TGCAGTGCTCCACATTTTAGCGGGGGCCCCACCTTCTTC.

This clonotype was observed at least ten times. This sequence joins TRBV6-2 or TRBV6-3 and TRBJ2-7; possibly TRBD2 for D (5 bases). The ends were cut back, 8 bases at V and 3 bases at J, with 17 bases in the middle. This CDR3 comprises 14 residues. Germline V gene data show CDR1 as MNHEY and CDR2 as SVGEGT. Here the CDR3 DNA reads TGTGCCAGCCGCTTGGCGGGCCCCTTCTACGAGCAGTACTTC. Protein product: CASRLAGPFYEQYF.

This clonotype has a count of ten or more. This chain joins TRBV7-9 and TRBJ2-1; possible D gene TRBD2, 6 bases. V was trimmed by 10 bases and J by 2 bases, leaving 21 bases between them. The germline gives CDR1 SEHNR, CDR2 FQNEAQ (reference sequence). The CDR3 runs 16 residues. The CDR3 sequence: CATDPGRDLTYNEQFF. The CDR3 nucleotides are TGTGCCACCGACCCGGGGCGGGACCTCACCTACAATGAGCAGTTCTTC.

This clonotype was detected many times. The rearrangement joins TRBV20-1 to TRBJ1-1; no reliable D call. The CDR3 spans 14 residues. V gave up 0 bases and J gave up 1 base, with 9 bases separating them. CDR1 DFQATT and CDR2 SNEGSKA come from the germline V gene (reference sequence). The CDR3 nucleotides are TGCAGTGCTAGAGATCGGGTGGGGAACACTGAAGCTTTCTTT. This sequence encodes CSARDRVGNTEAFF.

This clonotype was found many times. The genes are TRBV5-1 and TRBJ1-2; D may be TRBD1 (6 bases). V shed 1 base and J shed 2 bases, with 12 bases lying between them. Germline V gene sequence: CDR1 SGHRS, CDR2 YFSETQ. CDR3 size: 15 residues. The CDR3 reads CASSLPAGGNYGYTF. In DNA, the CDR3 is TGCGCCAGCAGCTTGCCCGCCGGGGGCAACTATGGCTACACCTTC.

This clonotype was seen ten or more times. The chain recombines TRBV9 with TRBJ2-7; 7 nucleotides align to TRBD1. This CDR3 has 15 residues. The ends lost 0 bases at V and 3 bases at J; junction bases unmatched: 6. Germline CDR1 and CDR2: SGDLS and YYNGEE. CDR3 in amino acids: CASSVGPNRGYEQYF. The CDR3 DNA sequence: TGTGCCAGCAGCGTAGGTCCTAACAGGGGCTACGAGCAGTACTTC.

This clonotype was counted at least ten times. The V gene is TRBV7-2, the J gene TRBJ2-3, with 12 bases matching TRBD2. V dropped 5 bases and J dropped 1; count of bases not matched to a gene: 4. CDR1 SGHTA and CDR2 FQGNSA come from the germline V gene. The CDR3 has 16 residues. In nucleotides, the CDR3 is TGTGCCAGCAGCGGGGGACTAGCGGGTCGCACAGATACGCAGTATTTT. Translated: CASSGGLAGRTDTQYF.

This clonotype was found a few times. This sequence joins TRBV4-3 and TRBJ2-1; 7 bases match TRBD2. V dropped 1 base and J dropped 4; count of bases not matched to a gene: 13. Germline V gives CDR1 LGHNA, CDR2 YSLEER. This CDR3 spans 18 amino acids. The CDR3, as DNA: TGCGCCAGCAGCCAAGTCTGGGGGGGGGGAACTGAATACAATGAGCAGTTCTTC. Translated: CASSQVWGGGTEYNEQFF.

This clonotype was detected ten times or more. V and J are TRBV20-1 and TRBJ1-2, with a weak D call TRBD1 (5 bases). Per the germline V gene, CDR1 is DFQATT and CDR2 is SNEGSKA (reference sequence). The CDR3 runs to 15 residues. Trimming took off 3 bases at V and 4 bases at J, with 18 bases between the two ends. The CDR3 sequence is CSARPGTGSRYGYTF. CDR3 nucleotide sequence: TGCAGTGCTAGGCCGGGGACCGGATCTCGCTATGGCTACACCTTC.

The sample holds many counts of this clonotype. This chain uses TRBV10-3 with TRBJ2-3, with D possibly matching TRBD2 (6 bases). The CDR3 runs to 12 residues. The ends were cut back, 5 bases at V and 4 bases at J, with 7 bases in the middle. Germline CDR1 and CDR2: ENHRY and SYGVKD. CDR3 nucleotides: TGTGCCATCAGTACTAGCCCAGATACGCAGTATTTT. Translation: CAISTSPDTQYF.

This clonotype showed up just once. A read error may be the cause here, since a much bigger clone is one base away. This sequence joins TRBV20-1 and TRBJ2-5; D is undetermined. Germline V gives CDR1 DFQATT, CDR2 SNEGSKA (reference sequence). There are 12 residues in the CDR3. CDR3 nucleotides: TGCAGTGCTAGTCGGAGTCAAGAGACCCTGTACTTC. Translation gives CSASRSQETLYF.

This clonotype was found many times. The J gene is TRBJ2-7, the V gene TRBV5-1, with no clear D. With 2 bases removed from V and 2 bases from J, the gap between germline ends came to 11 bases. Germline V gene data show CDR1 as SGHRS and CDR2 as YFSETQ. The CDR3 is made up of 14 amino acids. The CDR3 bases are TGCGCCAGCAGCTTTCTGGGTCCCACCTACGAGCAGTACTTC. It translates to CASSFLGPTYEQYF.

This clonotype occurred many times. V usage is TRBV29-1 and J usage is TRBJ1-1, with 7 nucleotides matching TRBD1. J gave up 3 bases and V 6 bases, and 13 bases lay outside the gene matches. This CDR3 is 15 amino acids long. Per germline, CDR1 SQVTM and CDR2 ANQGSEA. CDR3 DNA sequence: TGCAGCGTCCCGCGACAGGGAGGAAGGTACACTGAAGCTTTCTTT. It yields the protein CSVPRQGGRYTEAFF.

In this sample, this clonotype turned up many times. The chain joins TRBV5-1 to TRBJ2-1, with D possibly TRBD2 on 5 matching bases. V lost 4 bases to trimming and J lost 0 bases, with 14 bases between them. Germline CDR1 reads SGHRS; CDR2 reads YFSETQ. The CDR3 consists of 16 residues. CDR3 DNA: TGCGCCAGCAGCCCGATTGGAGGAATCTCCTACAATGAGCAGTTCTTC. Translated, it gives CASSPIGGISYNEQFF.